This TCR beta chain was sequenced during a study of T cell clonality in common variable immunodeficiency. Whole-study findings and limits: Shared TCRbeta clones were fewer between CVID subjects than controls.

The CDR3 loop spans 13 amino acids. CDR1 LNHDA and CDR2 SQIVND come from the germline V gene (reference sequence). V lost 3 bases and J 5 bases, leaving 10 bases between the germline ends. In this sample, this clone turned up many times. Its antigen remains unknown. The read gets to within 3 residues of the CDR3 end, and the germline J gene fills in the rest. Equal genomic DNA amounts from CVID and control samples were sequenced. The protocol was immunoSEQ multiplex PCR, while the TCRdb copy is restricted to in-frame clones and leaves out a portion. The repertoire shows tens of thousands of clones, none seen only once; the top ten take roughly 4%.

This clonotype was obtained from a person between 18 and 75 years old in good health. The specimen sequenced was peripheral blood mononuclear cells. The rearrangement joins TRBV19 to TRBJ1-1, with D unclear. The covered CDR3 bases are TGTGCCAGTAGTATCGTAGAGGGTACTGAA. It specifies CASSIVEGTE. The full-length CDR3 reads as CASSIVEGTEAFF. The complete variable domain, with remaining parts taken from reference TRBV19 and TRBJ1-1, reads DGGITQSPKYLFRKEGQNVTLSCEQNLNHDAMYWYRQDPGQGLRLIYYSQIVNDFQKGDIAEGYSVSREKKESFPLTVTSAQKNPTAFYLCASSIVEGTEAFFGQGTRLTVV.